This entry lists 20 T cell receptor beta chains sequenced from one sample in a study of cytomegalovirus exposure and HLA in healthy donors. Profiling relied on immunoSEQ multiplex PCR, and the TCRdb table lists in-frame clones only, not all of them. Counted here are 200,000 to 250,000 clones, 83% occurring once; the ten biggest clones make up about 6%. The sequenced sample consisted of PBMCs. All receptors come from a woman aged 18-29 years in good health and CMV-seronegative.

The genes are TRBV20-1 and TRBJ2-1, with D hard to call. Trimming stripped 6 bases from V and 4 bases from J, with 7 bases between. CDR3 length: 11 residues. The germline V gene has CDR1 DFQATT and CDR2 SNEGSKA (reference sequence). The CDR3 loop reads CSAPRYNEQFF. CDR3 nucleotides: TGCAGTGCCCCTAGATACAATGAGCAGTTCTTC.

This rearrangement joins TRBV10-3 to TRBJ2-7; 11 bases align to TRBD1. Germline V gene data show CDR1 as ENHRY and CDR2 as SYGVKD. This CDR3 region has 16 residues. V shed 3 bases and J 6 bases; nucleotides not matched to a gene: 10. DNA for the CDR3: TGTGCCATCAGTGACTCCCGGGCCGGGACAGGGGGCGAGCAGTACTTC. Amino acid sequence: CAISDSRAGTGGEQYF.

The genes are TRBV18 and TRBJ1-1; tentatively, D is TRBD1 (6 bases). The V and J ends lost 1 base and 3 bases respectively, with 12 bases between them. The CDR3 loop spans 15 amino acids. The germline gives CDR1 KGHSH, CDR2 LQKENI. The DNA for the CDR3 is TGTGCCAGCTCACCACTTTCGGGACACTACACTGAAGCTTTCTTT. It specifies CASSPLSGHYTEAFF.

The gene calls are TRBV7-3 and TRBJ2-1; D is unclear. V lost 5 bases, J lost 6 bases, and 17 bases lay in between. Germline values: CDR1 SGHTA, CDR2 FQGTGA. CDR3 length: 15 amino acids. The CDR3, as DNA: TGTGCCAGCAGCCCTGGGCTAGGAAGATTCAATGAGCAGTTCTTC. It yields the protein CASSPGLGRFNEQFF.

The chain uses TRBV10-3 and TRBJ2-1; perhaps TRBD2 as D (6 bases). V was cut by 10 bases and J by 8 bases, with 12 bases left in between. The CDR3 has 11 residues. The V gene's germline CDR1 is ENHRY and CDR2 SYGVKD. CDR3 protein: CATLGGDEQFF. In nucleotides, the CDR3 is TGTGCCACTCTGGGGGGTGATGAGCAGTTCTTC.

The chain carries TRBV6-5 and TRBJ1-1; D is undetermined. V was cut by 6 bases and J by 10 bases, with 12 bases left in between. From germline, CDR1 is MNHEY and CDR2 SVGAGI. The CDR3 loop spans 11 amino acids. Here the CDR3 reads CASRMSDRAFF. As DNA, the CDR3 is TGTGCCAGCAGGATGAGTGATCGAGCTTTCTTT.

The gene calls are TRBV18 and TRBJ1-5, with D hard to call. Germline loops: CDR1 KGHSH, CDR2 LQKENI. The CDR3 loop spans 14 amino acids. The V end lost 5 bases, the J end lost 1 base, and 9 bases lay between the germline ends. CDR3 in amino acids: CASSTVGSNQPQHF. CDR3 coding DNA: TGTGCCAGCTCAACTGTCGGGAGCAATCAGCCCCAGCATTTT.

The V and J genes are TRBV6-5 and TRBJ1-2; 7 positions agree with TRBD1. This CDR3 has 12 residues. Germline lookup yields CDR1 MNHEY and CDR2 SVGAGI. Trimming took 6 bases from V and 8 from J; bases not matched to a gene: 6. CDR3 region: CASSQGGRGYTF. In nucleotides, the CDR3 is TGTGCCAGCAGCCAAGGGGGCCGGGGCTACACCTTC.

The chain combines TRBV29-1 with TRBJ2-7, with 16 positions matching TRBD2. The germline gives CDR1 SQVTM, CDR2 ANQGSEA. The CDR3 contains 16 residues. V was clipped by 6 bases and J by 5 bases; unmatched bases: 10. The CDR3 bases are TGCAGCGTAGAGATCGGGACTAGCGGGAGGGCTAACGAGCAGTACTTC. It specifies CSVEIGTSGRANEQYF.

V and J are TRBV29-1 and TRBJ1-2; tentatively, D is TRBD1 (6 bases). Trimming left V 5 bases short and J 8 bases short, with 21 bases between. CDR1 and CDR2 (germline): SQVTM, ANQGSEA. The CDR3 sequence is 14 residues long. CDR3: CSVPEGDPTRGYTF. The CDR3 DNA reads TGCAGCGTTCCGGAGGGGGACCCTACTCGGGGCTACACCTTC.

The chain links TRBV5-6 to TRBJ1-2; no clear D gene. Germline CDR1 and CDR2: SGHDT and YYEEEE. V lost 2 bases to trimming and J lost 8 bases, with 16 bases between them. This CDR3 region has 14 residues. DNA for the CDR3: TGTGCCAGCAGCTTCAATTCTAGGGAAGTCGGCTACACCTTC. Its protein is CASSFNSREVGYTF.

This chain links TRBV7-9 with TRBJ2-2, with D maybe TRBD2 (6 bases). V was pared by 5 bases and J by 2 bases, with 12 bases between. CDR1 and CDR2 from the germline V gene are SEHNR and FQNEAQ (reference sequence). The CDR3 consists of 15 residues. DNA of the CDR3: TGTGCCAGCAGCCCCCGGGACTTTAACACCGGGGAGCTGTTTTTT. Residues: CASSPRDFNTGELFF.

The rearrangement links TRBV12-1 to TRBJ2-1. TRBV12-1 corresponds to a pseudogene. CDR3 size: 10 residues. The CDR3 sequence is CASSPDPRFF. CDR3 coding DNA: TGTGCCAGCAGCCCCGACCCGAGGTTCTTC.

The CDR3 here is CASSLRGTASSGANVLTF. The CDR3 DNA follows: TGTGCCAGCAGCTTACGGGGTACCGCGAGCTCTGGGGCCAACGTCCTGACTTTC. The chain uses TRBV7-3 and TRBJ2-6; D is possibly TRBD2 (5 bases). With 2 bases removed from V and 0 bases from J, the gap between germline ends came to 14 bases. The CDR3 contains 18 residues. From germline, CDR1 is SGHTA and CDR2 FQGTGA.

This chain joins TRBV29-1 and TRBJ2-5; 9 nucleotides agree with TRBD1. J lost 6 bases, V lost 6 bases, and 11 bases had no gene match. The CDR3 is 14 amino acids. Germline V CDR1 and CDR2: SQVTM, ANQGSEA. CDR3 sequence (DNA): TGCAGCGTGGACGCGACAGGGGGTGGAAAGACCCAGTACTTC. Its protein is CSVDATGGGKTQYF.

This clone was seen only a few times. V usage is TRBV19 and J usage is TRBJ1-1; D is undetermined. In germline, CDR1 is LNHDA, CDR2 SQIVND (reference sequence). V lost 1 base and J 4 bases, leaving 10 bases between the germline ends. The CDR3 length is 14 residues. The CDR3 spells CASSIGSGFTEAFF. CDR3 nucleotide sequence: TGTGCCAGTAGTATAGGTTCAGGCTTCACTGAAGCTTTCTTT.

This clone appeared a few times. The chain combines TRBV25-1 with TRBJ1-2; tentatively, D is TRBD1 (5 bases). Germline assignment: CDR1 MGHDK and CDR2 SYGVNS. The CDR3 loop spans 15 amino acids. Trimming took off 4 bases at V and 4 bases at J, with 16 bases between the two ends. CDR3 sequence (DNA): TGTGCCAGCAGTGGGCTAGGGCAGGGTAGCTATGGCTACACCTTC. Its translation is CASSGLGQGSYGYTF.

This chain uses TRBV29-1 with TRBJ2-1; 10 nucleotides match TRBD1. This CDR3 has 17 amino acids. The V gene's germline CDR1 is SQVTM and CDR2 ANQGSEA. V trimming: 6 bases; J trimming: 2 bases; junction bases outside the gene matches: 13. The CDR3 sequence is CSVGDRGQGPPYNEQFF. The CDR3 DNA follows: TGCAGCGTGGGTGACAGGGGACAGGGGCCTCCCTACAATGAGCAGTTCTTC.

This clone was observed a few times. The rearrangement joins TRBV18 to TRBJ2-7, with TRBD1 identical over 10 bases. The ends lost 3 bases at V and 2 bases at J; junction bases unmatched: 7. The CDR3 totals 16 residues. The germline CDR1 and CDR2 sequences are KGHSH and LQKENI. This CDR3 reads CASSPQTGTGAYEQYF. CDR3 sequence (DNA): TGTGCCAGCTCACCCCAGACCGGGACAGGGGCCTACGAGCAGTACTTC. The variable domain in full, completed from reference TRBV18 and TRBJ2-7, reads NAGVMQNPRHLVRRRGQEARLRCSPMKGHSHVYWYRQLPEEGLKFMVYLQKENIIDESGMPKERFSAEFPKEGPSILRIQQVVRGDSAAYFCASSPQTGTGAYEQYFGPGTRLTVT.

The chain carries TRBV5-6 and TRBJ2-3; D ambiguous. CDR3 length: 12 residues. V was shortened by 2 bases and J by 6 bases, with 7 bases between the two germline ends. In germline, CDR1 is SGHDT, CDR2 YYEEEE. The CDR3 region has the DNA TGTGCCAGCAGCTTTGGAAGGGATACGCAGTATTTT. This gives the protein CASSFGRDTQYF. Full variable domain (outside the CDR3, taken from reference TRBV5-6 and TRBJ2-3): DAGVTQSPTHLIKTRGQQVTLRCSPKSGHDTVSWYQQALGQGPQFIFQYYEEEERQRGNFPDRFSGHQFPNYSSELNVNALLLGDSALYLCASSFGRDTQYFGPGTRLTVL.